This TCR beta chain appears in the sequencing data of a study of tumor-infiltrating lymphocytes in primary liver carcinoma. Overall study context: Donors had hepatocellular carcinoma or combined HCC and intrahepatic cholangiocarcinoma.

Production of TCR beta cDNA used 500 ng total RNA together with a constant-region primer. Generation of the TCR beta libraries relied on three nested multiplex PCR rounds using slightly modified ARM-PCR. TRBV1-TRBV30 forward primers paired with a C-beta reverse primer drove the first two PCR rounds, about 10 cycles each. TCRdb reanalysed the multiplex PCR reads using MiXCR and keeps one entry per CDR3 protein. The profile shows 300,000 to 400,000 distinct CDR3 sequences, roughly 61% of them singletons. Whole-study results and caveats: Paired tumor-adjacent and tumor-blood samples overlapped less than tumor region pairs did.

Worth noting for this clonotype: The antigen remains unidentified. A much larger clone sits a single nucleotide away, making a read error possible.

RNA isolated from unsorted whole blood supplied the blood RNA, with germline DNA also extracted. The CDR3 is made up of 11 amino acids. Germline loops: CDR1 MNHNS, CDR2 SASEGT. The receptor was isolated from a man in his forties or fifties with primary liver carcinoma and hepatitis B virus infection. The sequenced sample was peripheral blood. The rearrangement uses TRBV6-1 and TRBJ2-1; no firm D call. CDR3 in DNA: TGTACCAGCAGTGAAGGTGGAGATCAGTTCTTC. Its translation is CTSSEGGDQFF.